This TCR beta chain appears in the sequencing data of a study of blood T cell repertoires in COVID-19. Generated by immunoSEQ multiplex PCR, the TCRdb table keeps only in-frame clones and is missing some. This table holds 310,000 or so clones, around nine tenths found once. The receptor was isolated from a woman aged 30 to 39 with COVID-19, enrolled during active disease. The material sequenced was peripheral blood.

CDR3 DNA sequence: TGTGCCAGCACAGGGGGCAGCAACTACGAGCAGTACTTC. Translating gives CASTGGSNYEQYF. The gene calls are TRBV6-5 and TRBJ2-7, with TRBD1 identical over 8 bases. The CDR3 sequence is 13 residues long. Trimming at V came to 7 bases and at J to 3 bases, leaving 5 bases not matched to a gene. Germline V gives CDR1 MNHEY, CDR2 SVGAGI.